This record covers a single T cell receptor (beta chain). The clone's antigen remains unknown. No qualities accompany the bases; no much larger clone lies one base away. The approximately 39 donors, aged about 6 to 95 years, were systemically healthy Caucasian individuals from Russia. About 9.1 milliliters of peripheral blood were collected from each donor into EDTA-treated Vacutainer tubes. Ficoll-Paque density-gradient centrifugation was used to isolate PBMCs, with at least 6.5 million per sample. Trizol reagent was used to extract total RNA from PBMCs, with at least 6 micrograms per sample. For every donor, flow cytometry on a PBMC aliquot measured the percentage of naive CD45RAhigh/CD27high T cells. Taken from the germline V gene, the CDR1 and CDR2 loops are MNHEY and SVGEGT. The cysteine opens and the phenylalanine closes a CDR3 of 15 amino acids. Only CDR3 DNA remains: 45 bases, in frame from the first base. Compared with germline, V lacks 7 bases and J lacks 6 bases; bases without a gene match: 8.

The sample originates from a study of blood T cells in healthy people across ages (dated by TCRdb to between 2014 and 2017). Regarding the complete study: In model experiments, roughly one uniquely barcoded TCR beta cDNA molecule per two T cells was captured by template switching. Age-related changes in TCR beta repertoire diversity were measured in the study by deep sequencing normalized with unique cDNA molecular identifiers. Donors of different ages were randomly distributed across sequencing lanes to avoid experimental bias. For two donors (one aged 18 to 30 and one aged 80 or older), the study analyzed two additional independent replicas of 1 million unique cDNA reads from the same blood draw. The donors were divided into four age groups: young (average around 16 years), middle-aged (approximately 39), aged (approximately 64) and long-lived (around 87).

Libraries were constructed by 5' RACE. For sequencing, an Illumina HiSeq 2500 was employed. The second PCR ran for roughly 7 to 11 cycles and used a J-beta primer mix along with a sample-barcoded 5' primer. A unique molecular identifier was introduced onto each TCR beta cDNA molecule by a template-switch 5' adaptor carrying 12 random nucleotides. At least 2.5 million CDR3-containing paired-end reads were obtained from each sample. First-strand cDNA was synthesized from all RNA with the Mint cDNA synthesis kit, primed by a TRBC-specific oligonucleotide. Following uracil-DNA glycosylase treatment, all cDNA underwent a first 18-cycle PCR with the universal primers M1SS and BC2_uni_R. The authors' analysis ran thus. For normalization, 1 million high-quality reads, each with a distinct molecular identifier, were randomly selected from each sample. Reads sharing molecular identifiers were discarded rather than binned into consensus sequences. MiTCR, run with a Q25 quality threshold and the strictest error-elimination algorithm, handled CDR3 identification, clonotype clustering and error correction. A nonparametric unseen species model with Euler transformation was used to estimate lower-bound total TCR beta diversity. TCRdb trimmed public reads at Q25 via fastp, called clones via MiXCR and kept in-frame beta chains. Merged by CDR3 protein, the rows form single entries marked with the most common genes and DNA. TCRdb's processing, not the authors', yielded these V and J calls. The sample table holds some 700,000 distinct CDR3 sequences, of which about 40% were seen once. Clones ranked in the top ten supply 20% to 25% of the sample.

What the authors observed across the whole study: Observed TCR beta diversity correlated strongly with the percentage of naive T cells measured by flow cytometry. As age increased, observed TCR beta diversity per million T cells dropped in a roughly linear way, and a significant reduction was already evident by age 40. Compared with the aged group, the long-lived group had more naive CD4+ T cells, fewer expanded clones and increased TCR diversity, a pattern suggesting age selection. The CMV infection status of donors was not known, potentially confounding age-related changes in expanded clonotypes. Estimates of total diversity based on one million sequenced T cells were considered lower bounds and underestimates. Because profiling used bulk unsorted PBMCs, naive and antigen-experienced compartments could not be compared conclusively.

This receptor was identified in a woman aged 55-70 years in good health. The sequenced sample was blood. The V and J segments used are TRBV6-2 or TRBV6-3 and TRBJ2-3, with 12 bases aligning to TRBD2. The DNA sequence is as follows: TGTGCCAGCACTAGCGGGAGGGCCTGGGGGGATACGCAGTATTTT. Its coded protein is CASTSGRAWGDTQYF.